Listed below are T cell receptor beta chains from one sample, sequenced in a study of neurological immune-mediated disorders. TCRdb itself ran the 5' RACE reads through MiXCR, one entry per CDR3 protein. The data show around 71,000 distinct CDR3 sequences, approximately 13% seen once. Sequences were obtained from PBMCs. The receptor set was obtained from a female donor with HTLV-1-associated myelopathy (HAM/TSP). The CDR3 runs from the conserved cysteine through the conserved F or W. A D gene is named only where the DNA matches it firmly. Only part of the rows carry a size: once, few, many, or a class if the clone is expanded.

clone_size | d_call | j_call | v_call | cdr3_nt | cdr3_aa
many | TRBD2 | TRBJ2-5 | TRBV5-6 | TGTGCCAGCAGCTTCTGGCTAGCGGGGGCCGGGGCCATGGGAGAGACCCAGTACTTC | CASSFWLAGAGAMGETQYF
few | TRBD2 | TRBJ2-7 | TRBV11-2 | TGTGCCAGCAGCTTTCCGGGACTAGGAAGCTACGAGCAGTACTTC | CASSFPGLGSYEQYF
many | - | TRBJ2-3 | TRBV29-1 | TGCAGCGTTGAGTCAGGCACTAACACAGATACGCAGTATTTT | CSVESGTNTDTQYF
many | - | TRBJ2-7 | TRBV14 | TGTGCCAGCAGCCAAGATAGCTCGGGGCTCTACGAGCAGTACTTC | CASSQDSSGLYEQYF
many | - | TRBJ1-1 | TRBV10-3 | TGTGCCATCAGTGAGAGATCCGGGGGCGGACTGAACACTGAAGCTTTCTTT | CAISERSGGGLNTEAFF
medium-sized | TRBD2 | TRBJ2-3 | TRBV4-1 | TGCGCCAGCAGCCAAGACAGCGGGGGACGCACAGATACGCAGTATTTT | CASSQDSGGRTDTQYF
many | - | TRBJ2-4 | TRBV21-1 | TGTGCCAGCAGCGGGAGCTCTTACGGAAATCTACCCGGACCCGTGGGCAAAAACATTCAGTACTTC | CASSGSSYGNLPGPVGKNIQYF
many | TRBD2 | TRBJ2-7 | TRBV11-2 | TGTGCCAGCAGCTTGCTAATTAGCGGGGGTGCCTACGAGCAGTACTTC | CASSLLISGGAYEQYF
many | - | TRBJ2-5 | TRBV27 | TGTGCCAGCAGTTTATCGGCAGGAGGACTCCAAGAGACCCAGTACTTC | CASSLSAGGLQETQYF
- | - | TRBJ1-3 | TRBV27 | TGTGCCAGCAGTTCCTTCGTAGTTGGGGCCTCGGCTGGAAACACCATATATTTT | CASSSFVVGASAGNTIYF
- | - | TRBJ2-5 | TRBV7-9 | TGTGCCAGCAGCCCCCTAAGGCCCGAGGAGACCCAGTACTTC | CASSPLRPEETQYF
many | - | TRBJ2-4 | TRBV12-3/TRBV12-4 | TGTGCCAGCAGTTTTACAAACATTCAGTACTTC | CASSFTNIQYF
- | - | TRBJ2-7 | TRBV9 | TGTGCCAGCAGCGTAGTGGGGGCTGGTTCCTACGAGCAGTACTTC | CASSVVGAGSYEQYF
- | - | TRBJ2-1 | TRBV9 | TGTGCCAGCAGCGCTTCGACTAGAGGGGCGGGGAATGAGCAGTTCTTC | CASSASTRGAGNEQFF
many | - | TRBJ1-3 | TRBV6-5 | TGTGCCAGCAGTTACGGGGGAACGGCTGGAAACACCATATATTTT | CASSYGGTAGNTIYF
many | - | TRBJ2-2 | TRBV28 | TGTGCCAGCACTCTAGGACTTCCCACCGGGGAGCTGTTTTTT | CASTLGLPTGELFF
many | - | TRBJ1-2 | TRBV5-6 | TGTGCCAGCAGCCCAGGGATGGCAGCAAGAGGCTACACCTTC | CASSPGMAARGYTF
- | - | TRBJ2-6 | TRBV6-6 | TGTGCCAGCAATAGGGGGATTGGGGCCAACGTCCTGACTTTC | CASNRGIGANVLTF
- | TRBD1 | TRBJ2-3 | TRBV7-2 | TGTGCCAGCAGTCTTAGGTTCGACAGGGCCACAGATACGCAGTATTTT | CASSLRFDRATDTQYF
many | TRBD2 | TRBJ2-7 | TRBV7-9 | TGTGCCAGCAGTCCGCTGGGTGCGGGGGGCCCTGGCGAGCAGTACTTC | CASSPLGAGGPGEQYF
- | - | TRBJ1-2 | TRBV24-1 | TGTGCCACCAGTGATTCCAAGGGGATGATGGAATATGGCTACACCTTC | CATSDSKGMMEYGYTF
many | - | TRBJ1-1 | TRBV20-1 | TGCAGCGAAAAAGGACACAAGAACACTGAAGCTTTCTTT | CSEKGHKNTEAFF
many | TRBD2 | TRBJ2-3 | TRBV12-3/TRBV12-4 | TGTGCCAGCAGTTTCCGCCGGGGGGGCGCAGATACGCAGTATTTT | CASSFRRGGADTQYF
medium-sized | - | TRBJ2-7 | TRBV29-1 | TGCAGCGTTGAAGGGGGTACCACCTACGAGCAGTACTTC | CSVEGGTTYEQYF
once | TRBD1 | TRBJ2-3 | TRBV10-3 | TGTGCCATCAGTGATATTGGACAGGGTAAAGATACGCAGTATTTT | CAISDIGQGKDTQYF
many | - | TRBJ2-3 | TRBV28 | TGTGCCAGCAGCCGGGGCAGGGCGGGCACAGATACGCAGTATTTT | CASSRGRAGTDTQYF
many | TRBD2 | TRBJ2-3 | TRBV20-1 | TGCAGTGCCACGAGGACTAGCGGGGCCACAGATACGCAGTATTTT | CSATRTSGATDTQYF
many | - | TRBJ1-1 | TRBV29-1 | TGCAGCGTGTCAAGCAGGGTCGGGAACACTGAAGCTTTCTTT | CSVSSRVGNTEAFF
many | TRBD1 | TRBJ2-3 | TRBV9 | TGTGCCAGCAGCGTAGGACAGGGGGATACGCAGTATTTT | CASSVGQGDTQYF
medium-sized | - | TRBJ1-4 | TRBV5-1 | TGCGCCAGCAGCCGAGACAGCACTAATGAAAAACTGTTTTTT | CASSRDSTNEKLFF
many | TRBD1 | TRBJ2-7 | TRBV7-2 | TGTGCCAGCAGCTTCCGGACAGGGGGCACTGCTTACGAGCAGTACTTC | CASSFRTGGTAYEQYF
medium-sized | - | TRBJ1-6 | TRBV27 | TGTGCCAGCAGTTTAACCAGGGGTTCACCCCTCCACTTT | CASSLTRGSPLHF
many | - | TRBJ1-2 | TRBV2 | TGTGCCAGCAGCCTTAGGGGCCTGAACTATGGCTACACCTTC | CASSLRGLNYGYTF
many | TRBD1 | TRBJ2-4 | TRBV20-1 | TGCAGTGCCCAGGACAGGGGAATAGCCAAAAACATTCAGTACTTC | CSAQDRGIAKNIQYF
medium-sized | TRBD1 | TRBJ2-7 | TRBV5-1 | TGCGCCAGCCGCCTTACCCCCCACACAGGGGAAAGCGAGCAGTACTTC | CASRLTPHTGESEQYF
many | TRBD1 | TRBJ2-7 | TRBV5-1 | TGCGCCAGCAGCTTGGGGGGACAGGGAAGGTCCTACGAGCAGTACTTC | CASSLGGQGRSYEQYF
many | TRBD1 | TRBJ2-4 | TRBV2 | TGTGCCAGCAGCTCAGGACAGGCCCACACTTTC | CASSSGQAHTF
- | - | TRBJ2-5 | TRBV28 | TGTGCCAGCAGTTTAGCGGGGGCCGCGGGAGAGACCCAGTACTTC | CASSLAGAAGETQYF
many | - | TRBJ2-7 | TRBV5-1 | TGCGCCAGCAGCTTTACAGGGACTAACGAGCAGTACTTC | CASSFTGTNEQYF
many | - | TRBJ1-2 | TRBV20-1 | TGCAGTGCTAGATCAGGCTATGGCTACACCTTC | CSARSGYGYTF
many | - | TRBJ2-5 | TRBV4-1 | TGCGCCAGCAGCCAAGGGATTGTGGGGCAGATCAGTATCCGAGAGACCCAGTACTTC | CASSQGIVGQISIRETQYF
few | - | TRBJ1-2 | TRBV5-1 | TGCGCCAGCAGCTCAATCCCCAGGCCATGCTATGGCTACACCTTC | CASSSIPRPCYGYTF
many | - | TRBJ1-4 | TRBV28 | TGTGCCAGCAGTTTATGGAACAATGGGGGGCTCGAGTCTAATGAAAAACTGTTTTTT | CASSLWNNGGLESNEKLFF
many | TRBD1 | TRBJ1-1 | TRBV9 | TGTGCCAGCAGCGCCAGACCGGGACAGGGAGAAGCTTTCTTT | CASSARPGQGEAFF
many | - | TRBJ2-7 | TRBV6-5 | TGTGCCAGCAGTTACTCGAGGGTCTACGAGCAGTACTTC | CASSYSRVYEQYF
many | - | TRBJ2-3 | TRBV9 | TGTGCCAGCAGCGTAGTGGTCGGCCCCCAGTATTTT | CASSVVVGPQYF
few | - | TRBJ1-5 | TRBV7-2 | TGTGCCAGCAGCTTGGTTTTGGGGGCCGATCAGCCCCAGCATTTT | CASSLVLGADQPQHF
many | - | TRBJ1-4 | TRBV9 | TGTGCCAGCAGCGCTGGGCCCACACGGGATGAAAAACTGTTTTTT | CASSAGPTRDEKLFF
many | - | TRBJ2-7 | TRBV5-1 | TGCGCCAGCAGAGTCGGCAGTTCCTACGAGCAGTACTTC | CASRVGSSYEQYF
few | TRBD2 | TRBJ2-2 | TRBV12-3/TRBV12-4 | TGTGCCAGCACCTCGCTTGGCCGCGGGGGGGCCATCACCGGGGAGCTGTTTTTT | CASTSLGRGGAITGELFF
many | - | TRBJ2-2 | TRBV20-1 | TGCAGTGCTGGTGGGACGCTCACCGGGGAGCTGTTTTTT | CSAGGTLTGELFF
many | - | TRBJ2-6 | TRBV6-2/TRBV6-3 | TGTGCCATCTCAGTGCGCTCTGGGGCCAACGTCCTGACTTTC | CAISVRSGANVLTF
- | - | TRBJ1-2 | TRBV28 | TGTGCCAGCAGCCTCCGAGGCTATGGCTACACCTTC | CASSLRGYGYTF
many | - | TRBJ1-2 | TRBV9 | TGTGCCAGCAGCGACCAGGACTTAAACTTCTACTATGGCTACACCTTC | CASSDQDLNFYYGYTF
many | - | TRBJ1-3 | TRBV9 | TGTGCCAGCAGCGCCGATCTAGGACAGACTGGAAACACCATATATTTT | CASSADLGQTGNTIYF
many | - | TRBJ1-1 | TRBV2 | TGTGCCAGCAGTTACACAGGCAATGAAGCTTTCTTT | CASSYTGNEAFF
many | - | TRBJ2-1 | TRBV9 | TGTGCCAGCAGCGTAGTTCCCCAAAGCGAGCAGTTCTTC | CASSVVPQSEQFF
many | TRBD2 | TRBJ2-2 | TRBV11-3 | TGTGCCAGCAGCTCCAGGTGGGAGGGGTCCCGGGACACCGGGGAGCTGTTTTTT | CASSSRWEGSRDTGELFF
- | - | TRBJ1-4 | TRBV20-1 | TGCAGTGCTAGAGATCAGAAAACCGATAATGAAAAACTGTTTTTT | CSARDQKTDNEKLFF